The 20 T cell receptor beta chains given below trace back to one sample, sequenced in a study of CD8 T cells in ankylosing spondylitis. MiXCR, applied by TCRdb to the 5' RACE reads, yields one record per CDR3 protein. The sample holds 250,000 or so distinct CDR3 sequences; about 11% are singletons and the top ten take roughly 6.8%. Sample: blood, either unsorted or a sorted T cell fraction (not recorded which). The receptors were sampled from a male donor with ankylosing spondylitis or in good health (not recorded which).

This clonotype was counted at least ten times. The chain combines TRBV20-1 with TRBJ2-3; D is ambiguous. V was clipped by 1 base and J by 2 bases, with 13 bases between them. The germline V gene encodes CDR1 DFQATT and CDR2 SNEGSKA (reference sequence). CDR3 length: 15 amino acids. CDR3 sequence: CSARGKGGSTDTQYF. CDR3 coding DNA: TGCAGTGCTAGAGGAAAGGGCGGTTCCACAGATACGCAGTATTTT.

This clonotype was counted between two and nine times. The rearrangement joins TRBV20-1 to TRBJ1-4; D may be TRBD1 (5 bases). Deletions cut 0 bases from V and 0 bases from J, with 14 bases between. The CDR3 consists of 17 residues. Looked up from germline, CDR1 is DFQATT and CDR2 is SNEGSKA (reference sequence). This chain's CDR3 is CSARDPRRAATNEKLFF. Here the CDR3 DNA reads TGCAGTGCTAGAGATCCTCGCAGGGCCGCAACTAATGAAAAACTGTTTTTT.

This clonotype was counted at least ten times. The chain joins TRBV19 to TRBJ2-1; D not certain. The CDR3 consists of 14 residues. With 1 base removed from V and 3 bases from J, the gap between germline ends came to 7 bases. Germline V gene lookup returns CDR1 LNHDA and CDR2 SQIVND (reference sequence). The CDR3 coding sequence is TGTGCCAGTAGTATAGGATCAGGCTACAATGAGCAGTTCTTC. Translating it yields CASSIGSGYNEQFF.

Many counts were recorded for this clonotype. The J gene is TRBJ2-1, the V gene TRBV5-1; D tentatively reads TRBD1 or TRBD2 (5 bases each). V shed 4 bases and J shed 6 bases, with 26 bases lying between them. Germline CDR1 and CDR2: SGHRS and YFSETQ. The CDR3 runs to 18 residues. The CDR3 sequence is CASSPAGTRVGLSNEQFF. As DNA, the CDR3 is TGCGCCAGCAGCCCGGCCGGGACCCGGGTTGGGCTTAGCAATGAGCAGTTCTTC. Drawing the rest from reference TRBV5-1 and TRBJ2-1, the complete variable domain is KAGVTQTPRYLIKTRGQQVTLSCSPISGHRSVSWYQQTPGQGLQFLFEYFSETQRNKGNFPGRFSGRQFSNSRSEMNVSTLELGDSALYLCASSPAGTRVGLSNEQFFGPGTRLTVL.

There are many counts of this clonotype. The rearrangement joins TRBV7-8 to TRBJ2-2; 13 nucleotides align to TRBD2. In germline, CDR1 is SGHVS, CDR2 FQNEAQ. The CDR3 covers 15 residues. Losses at the gene ends were 5 bases for V and 6 bases for J; bases not matched to a gene: 3. The CDR3 here is CASSRTSGGPGELFF. The CDR3 DNA sequence: TGTGCCAGCAGCCGGACTAGCGGGGGTCCCGGGGAGCTGTTTTTT.

This clonotype was detected many times. The V and J genes are TRBV5-1 and TRBJ2-1; D might be TRBD2 (5 bases). V gave up 4 bases and J gave up 0 bases, with 8 bases separating them. The CDR3 extends over 14 amino acids. From germline, CDR1 is SGHRS and CDR2 YFSETQ. This CDR3 reads CASSTRDSYNEQFF. The CDR3 DNA sequence: TGCGCCAGCAGCACCCGGGACTCCTACAATGAGCAGTTCTTC.

This clonotype was found a few times. The rearrangement links TRBV4-1 to TRBJ2-7, with D uncertain. Germline CDR1 and CDR2: MGHRA and YSYEKL. Trimming removed 1 base from V and 6 bases from J, with 7 bases in between. This CDR3 has 12 amino acids. CDR3 amino acids: CASSQVESEQYF. The DNA of the CDR3 is TGCGCCAGCAGCCAAGTCGAGTCCGAGCAGTACTTC.

This chain links TRBV11-1 with TRBJ2-1; 10 bases are shared with TRBD2. With 1 base clipped from V and 8 bases from J, the junction kept 14 bases outside the gene matches. The CDR3 contains 18 residues. The V gene's germline CDR1 is SGHAT and CDR2 FQDESV (reference sequence). The CDR3 loop is CASSLVGLAGDTFDEQFF. The CDR3 DNA is TGTGCCAGCAGCTTAGTTGGTCTAGCGGGAGACACGTTCGATGAGCAGTTCTTC.

The J gene is TRBJ1-3, the V gene TRBV5-1; D might be TRBD1 (6 bases). Trimming pared 0 bases from V and 2 bases from J, leaving 9 bases between. The germline V gene has CDR1 SGHRS and CDR2 YFSETQ. The CDR3 consists of 15 residues. The CDR3 is CASSLDGGPGNTIYF. The CDR3 DNA reads as TGCGCCAGCAGCTTGGACGGGGGGCCTGGAAACACCATATATTTT.

This chain joins TRBV7-3 and TRBJ2-3; maybe TRBD2 (5 bases). Germline lookup yields CDR1 SGHTA and CDR2 FQGTGA. The CDR3 is 13 residues long. Trimming took 1 base from V and 6 from J, leaving 8 bases between them. In nucleotides, the CDR3 is TGTGCCAGCAGCTTAAATAGCGAGGATACGCAGTATTTT. Protein: CASSLNSEDTQYF.

V is TRBV2 and J is TRBJ2-2; D ambiguous. CDR3 length equals 14 residues. Germline CDR1 reads SNHLY; CDR2 reads FYNNEI. V lost 6 bases, J lost 1 base, and 9 bases lay in between. CDR3 sequence reads: CASRRSVNTGELFF. The CDR3 DNA reads as TGTGCCAGCAGGAGGTCGGTGAACACCGGGGAGCTGTTTTTT. Combining the CDR3 with reference TRBV2 and TRBJ2-2 gives the whole variable domain EPEVTQTPSHQVTQMGQEVILRCVPISNHLYFYWYRQILGQKVEFLVSFYNNEISEKSEIFDDQFSVERPDGSNFTLKIRSTKLEDSAMYFCASRRSVNTGELFFGEGSRLTVL.

This clonotype showed up just a few times. Written as DNA, the CDR3 is TGCAGCGTCGGGAATTTCCACGAGCAGTACTTC. Its translation is CSVGNFHEQYF. J is TRBJ2-7 and V is TRBV29-1, with TRBD2 as a possible D gene (5 bases). This CDR3 spans 11 amino acids. Germline V gene sequence: CDR1 SQVTM, CDR2 ANQGSEA. V shed 6 bases and J shed 5 bases, with 11 bases lying between them.

This clonotype has a count of ten or more. The J gene is TRBJ1-1, the V gene TRBV29-1; D gene ambiguous. Looked up from germline, CDR1 is SQVTM and CDR2 is ANQGSEA. CDR3 length equals 13 residues. The V end was cut by 5 bases, the J end by 0 bases, with 10 bases between. CDR3 sequence: CSVLRFMNTEAFF. Written as DNA, the CDR3 is TGCAGCGTTCTTAGGTTCATGAACACTGAAGCTTTCTTT.

This clonotype was seen ten or more times. This chain links TRBV4-1 with TRBJ2-7; 8 bases match TRBD2. The CDR3 loop spans 14 amino acids. Germline loops: CDR1 MGHRA, CDR2 YSYEKL. After removal of 2 bases from V and 4 bases from J, the junction contained 4 bases not matched to a gene. In nucleotides, the CDR3 is TGCGCCAGCAGCCAACCTAAGCGGGAGTACGAGCAGTACTTC. Its translation: CASSQPKREYEQYF.

There are many counts of this clonotype. The V gene is TRBV5-1, the J gene TRBJ2-1, with 9 bases that match TRBD1. CDR1 is SGHRS, CDR2 YFSETQ, per germline. The CDR3 is 17 amino acids. Losses at the gene ends were 3 bases for V and 7 bases for J; bases not matched to a gene: 14. The CDR3 nucleotides read TGCGCCAGCAGCTATAGATCCGGGACAGGGTTAAGGAATGAGCAGTTCTTC. It yields the protein CASSYRSGTGLRNEQFF.

Only a few counts were recorded for this clonotype. V usage is TRBV7-2 and J usage is TRBJ2-1; D is possibly TRBD2 (5 bases). Trimming stripped 5 bases from V and 4 bases from J, with 12 bases between. The germline V gene has CDR1 SGHTA and CDR2 FQGNSA. This CDR3 region has 14 residues. CDR3 in amino acids: CASSPDTGYNEQFF. The CDR3 bases are TGTGCCAGCAGCCCAGATACGGGGTACAATGAGCAGTTCTTC.

The chain carries TRBV5-1 and TRBJ1-5; TRBD1 is a possible D gene (5 bases). CDR3 length: 14 amino acids. V lost 3 bases and J lost 5, with 12 bases in between. The germline V gene has CDR1 SGHRS and CDR2 YFSETQ. CDR3 residues: CASSSGLRDQPQHF. CDR3 bases: TGCGCCAGCAGCTCGGGACTCCGGGATCAGCCCCAGCATTTT.

This clonotype was seen at least ten times. J is TRBJ1-5 and V is TRBV5-1; 9 nucleotides line up with TRBD1. The CDR3 is made up of 15 amino acids. The ends lost 0 bases at V and 4 bases at J; junction bases unmatched: 2. Per the germline V gene, CDR1 is SGHRS and CDR2 is YFSETQ. This CDR3 reads CASSLGGQGNQPQHF. The CDR3 bases are TGCGCCAGCAGCTTGGGGGGACAGGGAAATCAGCCCCAGCATTTT.

This clonotype was observed a handful of times. This rearrangement joins TRBV5-5 to TRBJ2-2, with 9 bases identical to TRBD1. Germline lookup yields CDR1 SGHKS and CDR2 YYEKEE (reference sequence). V lost 3 bases and J lost 4; bases outside the gene matches: 7. The CDR3 covers 16 residues. CDR3 sequence (DNA): TGTGCCAGCAGCTCCCAGGAGACAGGGGGCACCGGGGAGCTGTTTTTT. Amino acid sequence: CASSSQETGGTGELFF.

This clonotype was counted a few times. The rearrangement joins TRBV10-2 to TRBJ1-6, with a tentative D call TRBD1 (5 bases). Per the germline V gene, CDR1 is WSHSY and CDR2 is SAAADI. V was shortened by 6 bases and J by 5 bases, with 14 bases between the two germline ends. This CDR3 has 15 residues. For the CDR3, the DNA is TGCGCCAGCAGGGGGGGGTTCGTGGATAATTCACCCCTCCACTTT. Translation gives CASRGGFVDNSPLHF.